The clone carrying this T cell receptor beta chain showed up just a few times. The target antigen is unknown. The sample originates from a study of blood T cells in healthy people across ages. Study-level results: Both naive CD4+ cell counts and diversity were greater in long-lived donors than in aged donors. Shifts in expanded clonotypes may have been confounded by donor CMV status, which was unknown. Naive T cell percentage showed a strong correlation with TCR beta diversity.

The germline V gene encodes CDR1 MDHEN and CDR2 SYDVKM. CDR3 length: 13 amino acids. The V end was cut by 2 bases, the J end by 8 bases, with 9 bases between. The authors ran a second PCR of about 6 to 11 cycles using a sample-barcoded 5' primer and a J-beta primer mix. TCRdb processed the 5' RACE reads anew with MiXCR; each CDR3 protein has one entry. The sample lists about 540,000 distinct CDR3 sequences; about 25% were seen once. The same sample was also studied in work on T cells of mothers and their children.

Sequences were obtained from blood. V gene TRBV28 combines with J gene TRBJ2-2; TRBD1 is a possible D gene (5 bases). The sequence derives from a boy aged 5-17 years in good health. DNA of the CDR3: TGTGCCAGCAGTTTAGGGGCTGAGGGGGAGCTGTTTTTT. It encodes CASSLGAEGELFF.